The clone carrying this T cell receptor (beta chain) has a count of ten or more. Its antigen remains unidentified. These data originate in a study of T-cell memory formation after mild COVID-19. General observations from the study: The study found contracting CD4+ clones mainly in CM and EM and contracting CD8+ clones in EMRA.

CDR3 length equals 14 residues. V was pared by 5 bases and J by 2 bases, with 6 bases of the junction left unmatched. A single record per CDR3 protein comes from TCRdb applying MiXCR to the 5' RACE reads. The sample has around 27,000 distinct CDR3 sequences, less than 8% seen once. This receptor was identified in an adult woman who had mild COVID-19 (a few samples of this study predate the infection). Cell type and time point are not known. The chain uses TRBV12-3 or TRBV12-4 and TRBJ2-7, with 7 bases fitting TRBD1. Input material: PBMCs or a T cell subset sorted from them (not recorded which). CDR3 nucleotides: TGTGCCAGCAGTACCGGGACAGTTCCCTACGAGCAGTACTTC. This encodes CASSTGTVPYEQYF.